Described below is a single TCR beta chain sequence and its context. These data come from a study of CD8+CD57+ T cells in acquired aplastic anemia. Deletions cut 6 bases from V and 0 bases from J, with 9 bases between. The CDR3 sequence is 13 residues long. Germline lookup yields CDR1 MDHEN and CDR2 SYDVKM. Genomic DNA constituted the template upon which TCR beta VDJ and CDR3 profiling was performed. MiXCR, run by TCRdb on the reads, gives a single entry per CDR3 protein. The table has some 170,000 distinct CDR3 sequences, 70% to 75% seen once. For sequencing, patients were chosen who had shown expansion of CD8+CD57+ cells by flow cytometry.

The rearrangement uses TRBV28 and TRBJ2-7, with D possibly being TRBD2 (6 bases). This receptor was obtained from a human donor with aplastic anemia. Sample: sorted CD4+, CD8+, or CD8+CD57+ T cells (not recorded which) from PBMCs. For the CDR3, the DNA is TGTGCCAGCAGAGACGGGAGCTCCTACGAGCAGTACTTC. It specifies CASRDGSSYEQYF.